This T cell receptor (beta chain) was retrieved from a study of T cell repertoires in ileal Crohn's disease. For the study at large: Surgery for a complication: stricturing in roughly 60%, penetrating in about 40%. About half of patients got postoperative therapy: around ten thiopurines, fewer than 20 anti-TNF. General study results and limits: Active smokers at surgery had more clonal expansions than non-smokers. Endoscopic recurrence occurred in every patient whose clonality exceeded 26.8%.

Data came from immunoSEQ multiplex PCR; TCRdb stores just in-frame clones and leaves some out. The sample holds 5,500 to 7,000 clones, about four fifths seen once. About this clone: The antigen is unknown.

V was pared by 9 bases and J by 7 bases, with 6 bases of the junction left unmatched. Germline loops: CDR1 SGHTA, CDR2 FQGTGA. The CDR3 is 12 amino acids. J is TRBJ2-1 and V is TRBV7-3; TRBD2 aligns across 7 bases. The receptor was isolated from an adult with Crohn's disease. The sequencing sample was made of ileal tissue. As DNA, the CDR3 is TGTGCCAGTAGCGGGCTTAGGAATGAGCAGTTCTTC. Translating it yields CASSGLRNEQFF.